These T cell receptor beta chains were read from a single sample in a study of spatial heterogeneity in lung cancer. TCRdb redid the calling of the 5' RACE reads with MiXCR, one entry per CDR3 protein. The sample consists of around 95,000 distinct CDR3 sequences, about 4.6% of them appearing once. The sequences come from lung tumor tissue, collected at surgery. Receptor source: a male donor with early-stage non-small cell lung cancer. Each CDR3 is given with its conserved first and last residue. The order of the fields is D gene, V gene, clone size, J gene, CDR3 DNA, CDR3 protein. A D gene is named only where the DNA matches it firmly. A row's size may be missing; if present it is once, few, many or a size class.

>.|TRBV10-2|many|TRBJ2-1
TGCGCCGCTAGAAGGGGTTGGGGCCATACTGATGAGCAGTTCTTC
CAARRGWGHTDEQFF
>TRBD2|TRBV14|few|TRBJ2-7
TGTGCCAGCAGCCGGGGACTAGCGGGCGGTTACGAGCAGTACTTC
CASSRGLAGGYEQYF
>.|TRBV18|many|TRBJ2-5
TGTGCCAGCTCAATGGGACCACAAGAGACCCAGTACTTC
CASSMGPQETQYF
>TRBD2|TRBV10-1|many|TRBJ2-2
TGCGCCAGCAGTGAGGCTAGCGGGAACGGGGAGCTGTTTTTT
CASSEASGNGELFF
>.|TRBV5-1|many|TRBJ1-6
TGCGCCAGCAGCTTGGAAGGGAGCTTCAATTCACCCCTCCACTTT
CASSLEGSFNSPLHF
>.|TRBV28|few|TRBJ1-6
TGTGCCAGCAGTTTATGGCGGGTGTCCAATTCACCCCTCCACTTT
CASSLWRVSNSPLHF
>.|TRBV12-3/TRBV12-4|many|TRBJ1-2
TGTGCCAGCAGCTCCGCACGGTGGGGATCTAACTATGGCTACACCTTC
CASSSARWGSNYGYTF
>TRBD2|TRBV7-2|many|TRBJ2-3
TGTGCCAGCAGCTTAATTGCGGGAGTGACAGATACGCAGTATTTT
CASSLIAGVTDTQYF
>.|TRBV29-1|once|TRBJ1-1
TGCAGCGTTGGTTCCGCGAACACTGAAGCTTTCTTT
CSVGSANTEAFF
>TRBD2|TRBV7-2|many|TRBJ2-1
TGTGCCAGCAGCTCCCGGTTCCGAGGCCTAGCGGGCATCAAGCAGTTCTTC
CASSSRFRGLAGIKQFF
>.|TRBV12-3/TRBV12-4|.|TRBJ2-1
TGTGCCAGCAGTCTCCGAAGAGGGGTCTACAATGAGCAGTTCTTC
CASSLRRGVYNEQFF
>TRBD2|TRBV5-1|many|TRBJ2-1
TGCGCCAGCAGCTTGGTGACTAGCGGGAGGGCTGTGGAAAATGAGCAGTTCTTC
CASSLVTSGRAVENEQFF
>.|TRBV11-2|few|TRBJ1-1
TGTGCCAGCAGCTTGGGCTACAACACTGAAGCTTTCTTT
CASSLGYNTEAFF
>.|TRBV28|many|TRBJ1-5
TGTGCCAGCAGCCGCCGGGAGGCCCAGCATTTT
CASSRREAQHF
>.|TRBV5-5|many|TRBJ2-2
TGTGCCAGCAGCCCCCGGGATTCGAACACCGGGGAGCTGTTTTTT
CASSPRDSNTGELFF
>.|TRBV7-2|many|TRBJ1-1
TGTGCCAGCAGCTTACATGTAGAGATCGCGGCTTTCTTT
CASSLHVEIAAFF